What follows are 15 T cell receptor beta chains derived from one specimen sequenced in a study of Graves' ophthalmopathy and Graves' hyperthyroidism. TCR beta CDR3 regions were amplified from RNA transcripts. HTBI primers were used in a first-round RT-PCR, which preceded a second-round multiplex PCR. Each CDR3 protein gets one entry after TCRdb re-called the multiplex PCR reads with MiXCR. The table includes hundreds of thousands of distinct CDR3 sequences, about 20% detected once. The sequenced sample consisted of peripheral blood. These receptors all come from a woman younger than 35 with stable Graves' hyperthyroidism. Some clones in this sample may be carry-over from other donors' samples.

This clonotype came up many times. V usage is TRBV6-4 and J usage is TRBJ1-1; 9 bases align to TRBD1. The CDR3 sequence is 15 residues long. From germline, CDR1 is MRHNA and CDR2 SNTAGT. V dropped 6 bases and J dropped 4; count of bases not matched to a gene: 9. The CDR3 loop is CASSPELTGGTEAFF. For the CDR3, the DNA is TGTGCCAGCAGCCCCGAATTGACAGGGGGCACTGAAGCTTTCTTT.

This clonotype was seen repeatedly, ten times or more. The CDR3 DNA follows: TGTGCCACCAGCAGAGACCAGGGACGCCAGGGATACGAGCAGTACTTC. This gives the protein CATSRDQGRQGYEQYF. The chain recombines TRBV15 with TRBJ2-7; D may match TRBD1 or TRBD2 (5 bases each). The length of the CDR3 is 16 residues. Trimming stripped 0 bases from V and 4 bases from J, with 16 bases between. The germline V gene encodes CDR1 LNHNV and CDR2 YYDKDF (reference sequence).

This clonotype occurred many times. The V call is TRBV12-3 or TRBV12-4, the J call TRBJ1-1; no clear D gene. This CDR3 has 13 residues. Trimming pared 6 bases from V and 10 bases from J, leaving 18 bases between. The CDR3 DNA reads TGTGCCAGCAGCCCCCGCCGCGGCAGCGGAGCTTTCTTT. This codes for CASSPRRGSGAFF.

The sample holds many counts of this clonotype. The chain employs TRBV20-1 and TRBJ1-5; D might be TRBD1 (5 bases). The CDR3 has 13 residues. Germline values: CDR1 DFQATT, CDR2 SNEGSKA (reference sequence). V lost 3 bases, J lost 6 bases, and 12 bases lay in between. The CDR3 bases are TGCAGTGCTAGTATAGGGGAACTTCAGCCCCAGCATTTT. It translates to CSASIGELQPQHF.

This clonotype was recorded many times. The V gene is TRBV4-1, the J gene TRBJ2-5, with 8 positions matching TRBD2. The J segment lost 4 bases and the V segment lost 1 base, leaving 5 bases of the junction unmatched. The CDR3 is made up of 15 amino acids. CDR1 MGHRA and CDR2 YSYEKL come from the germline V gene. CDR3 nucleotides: TGCGCCAGCAGCCAAGGTTACCTAGCGGGAGAGACCCAGTACTTC. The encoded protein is CASSQGYLAGETQYF.

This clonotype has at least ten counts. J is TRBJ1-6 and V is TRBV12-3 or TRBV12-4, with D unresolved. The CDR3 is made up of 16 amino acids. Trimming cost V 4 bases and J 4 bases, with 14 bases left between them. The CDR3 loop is CASSSGRQRYNSPLHF. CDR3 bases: TGTGCCAGCAGTTCGGGCAGGCAGCGGTATAATTCACCCCTCCACTTT.

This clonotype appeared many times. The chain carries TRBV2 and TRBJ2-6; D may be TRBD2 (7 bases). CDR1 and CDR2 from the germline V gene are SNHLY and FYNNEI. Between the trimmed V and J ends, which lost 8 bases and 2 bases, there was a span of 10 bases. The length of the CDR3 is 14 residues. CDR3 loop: CASGGATGANVLTF. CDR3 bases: TGTGCCAGCGGGGGGGCCACTGGGGCCAACGTCCTGACTTTC.

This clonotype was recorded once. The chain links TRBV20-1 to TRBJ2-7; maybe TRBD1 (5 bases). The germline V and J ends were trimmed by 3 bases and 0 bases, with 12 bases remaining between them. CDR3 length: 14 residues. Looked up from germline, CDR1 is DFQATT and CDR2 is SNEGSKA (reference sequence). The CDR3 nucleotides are TGCAGTGCTAGCGAGACAAGGGGCTCCTACGAGCAGTACTTC. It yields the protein CSASETRGSYEQYF.

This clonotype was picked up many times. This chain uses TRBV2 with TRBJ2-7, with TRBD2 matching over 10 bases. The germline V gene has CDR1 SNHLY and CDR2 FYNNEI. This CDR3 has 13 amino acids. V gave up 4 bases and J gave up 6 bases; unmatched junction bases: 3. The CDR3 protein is CASSGTSGGEQYF. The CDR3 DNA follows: TGTGCCAGCAGTGGGACTAGCGGTGGCGAGCAGTACTTC.

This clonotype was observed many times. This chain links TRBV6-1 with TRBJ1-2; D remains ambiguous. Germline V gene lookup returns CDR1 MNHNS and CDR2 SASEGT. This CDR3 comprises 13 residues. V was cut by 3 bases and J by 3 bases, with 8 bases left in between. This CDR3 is CASSEADYYGYTF. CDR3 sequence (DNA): TGTGCCAGCAGTGAGGCAGATTACTATGGCTACACCTTC.

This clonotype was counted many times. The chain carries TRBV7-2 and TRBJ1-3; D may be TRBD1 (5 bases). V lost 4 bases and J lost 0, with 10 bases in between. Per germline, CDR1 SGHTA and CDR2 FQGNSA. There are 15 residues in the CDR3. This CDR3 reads CASSSGLFSGNTIYF. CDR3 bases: TGTGCCAGCAGCTCGGGACTATTCTCTGGAAACACCATATATTTT.

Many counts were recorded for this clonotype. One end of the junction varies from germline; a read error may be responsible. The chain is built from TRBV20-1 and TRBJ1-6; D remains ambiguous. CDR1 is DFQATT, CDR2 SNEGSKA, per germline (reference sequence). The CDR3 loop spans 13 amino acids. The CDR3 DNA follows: TGCAGTGCTAGTTTAGTTCCCAATTCACCCCTCCGCTTT. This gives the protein CSASLVPNSPLRF.

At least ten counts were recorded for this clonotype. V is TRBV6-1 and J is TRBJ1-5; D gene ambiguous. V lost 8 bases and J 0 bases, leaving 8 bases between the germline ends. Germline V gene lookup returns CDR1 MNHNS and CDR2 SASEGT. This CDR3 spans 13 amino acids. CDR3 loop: CASGPYSNQPQHF. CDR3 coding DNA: TGTGCCAGCGGCCCGTATAGCAATCAGCCCCAGCATTTT.

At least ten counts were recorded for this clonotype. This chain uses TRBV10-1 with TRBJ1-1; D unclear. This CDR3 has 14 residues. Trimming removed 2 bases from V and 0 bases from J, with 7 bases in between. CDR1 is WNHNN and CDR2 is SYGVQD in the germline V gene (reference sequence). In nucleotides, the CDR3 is TGCGCCAGCAGTGAGGAGGAGATGAACACTGAAGCTTTCTTT. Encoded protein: CASSEEEMNTEAFF.

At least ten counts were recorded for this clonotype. CDR3 region: CSASDTYHEQYF. CDR3 bases: TGCAGTGCTTCAGACACTTACCACGAGCAGTACTTC. This chain links TRBV20-1 with TRBJ2-7; no firm D call. Trimming removed 5 bases at V and 5 bases at J, with 13 bases between. Looked up from germline, CDR1 is DFQATT and CDR2 is SNEGSKA (reference sequence). The CDR3 sequence is 12 residues long.